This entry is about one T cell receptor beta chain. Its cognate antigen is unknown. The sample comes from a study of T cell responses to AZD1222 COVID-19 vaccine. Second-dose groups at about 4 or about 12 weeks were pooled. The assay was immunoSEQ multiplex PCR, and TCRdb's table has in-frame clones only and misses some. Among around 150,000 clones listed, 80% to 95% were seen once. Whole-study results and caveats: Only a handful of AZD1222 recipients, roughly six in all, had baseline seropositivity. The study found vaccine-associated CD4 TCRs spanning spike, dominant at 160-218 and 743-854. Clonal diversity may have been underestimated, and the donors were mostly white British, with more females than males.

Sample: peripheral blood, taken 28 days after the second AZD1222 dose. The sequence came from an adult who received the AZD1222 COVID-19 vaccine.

CDR3 loop: CAIRAGQGMNEQYF. DNA for the CDR3: TGTGCCATCAGGGCGGGACAGGGGATGAACGAGCAGTACTTC. The chain couples TRBV10-3 to TRBJ2-7, with 10 bases identical to TRBD1. Trimming cost V 6 bases and J 5 bases; bases outside gene matches: 7. This CDR3 region has 14 residues. In germline, CDR1 is ENHRY, CDR2 SYGVKD.